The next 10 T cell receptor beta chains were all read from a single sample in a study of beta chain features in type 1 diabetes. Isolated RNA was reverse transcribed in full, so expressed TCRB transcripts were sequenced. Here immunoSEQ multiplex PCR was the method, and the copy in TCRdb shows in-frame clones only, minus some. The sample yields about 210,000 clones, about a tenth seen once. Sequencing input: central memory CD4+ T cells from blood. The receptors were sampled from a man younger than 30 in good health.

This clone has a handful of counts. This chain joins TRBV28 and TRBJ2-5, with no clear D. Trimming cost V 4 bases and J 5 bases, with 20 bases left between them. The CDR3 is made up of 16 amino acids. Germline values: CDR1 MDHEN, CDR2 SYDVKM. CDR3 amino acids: CASSYPRLTLLETQYF. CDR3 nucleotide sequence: TGTGCCAGCAGTTACCCGAGGCTCACCCTGTTGGAGACCCAGTACTTC.

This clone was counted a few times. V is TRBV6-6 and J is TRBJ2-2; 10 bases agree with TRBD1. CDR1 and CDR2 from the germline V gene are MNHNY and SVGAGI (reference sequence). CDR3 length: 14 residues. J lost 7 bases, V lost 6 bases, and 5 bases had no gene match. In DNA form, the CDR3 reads TGTGCCAGCAGCTGGACAGGGGGAAGCGGGGAGCTGTTTTTT. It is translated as CASSWTGGSGELFF.

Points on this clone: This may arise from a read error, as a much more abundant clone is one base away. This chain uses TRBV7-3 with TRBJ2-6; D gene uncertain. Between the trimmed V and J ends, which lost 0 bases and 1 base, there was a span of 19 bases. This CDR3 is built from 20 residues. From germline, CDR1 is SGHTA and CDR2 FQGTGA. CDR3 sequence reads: CASSLTSGGRPLSGANVLTF. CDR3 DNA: TGTGCCAGCAGCTTAACGTCCGGCGGCCGCCCCTTGTCTGGGGCCAACGTCCTGACTTTC.

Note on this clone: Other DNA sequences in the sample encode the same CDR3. CDR3 region: CAISESVETQYF. CDR3 nucleotide sequence: TGTGCCATCAGTGAGTCGGTAGAGACCCAGTACTTC. The chain uses TRBV10-3 and TRBJ2-5; D is uncertain. V was pared by 0 bases and J by 4 bases, with 3 bases between. This CDR3 has 12 amino acids. Germline V gene lookup returns CDR1 ENHRY and CDR2 SYGVKD.

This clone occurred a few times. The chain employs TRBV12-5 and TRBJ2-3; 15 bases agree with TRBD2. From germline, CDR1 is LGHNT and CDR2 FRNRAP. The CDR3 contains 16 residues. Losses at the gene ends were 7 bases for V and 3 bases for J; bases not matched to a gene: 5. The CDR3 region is CASAPGLAGGTDTQYF. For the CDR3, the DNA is TGTGCTAGTGCTCCCGGACTAGCGGGAGGGACAGATACGCAGTATTTT.

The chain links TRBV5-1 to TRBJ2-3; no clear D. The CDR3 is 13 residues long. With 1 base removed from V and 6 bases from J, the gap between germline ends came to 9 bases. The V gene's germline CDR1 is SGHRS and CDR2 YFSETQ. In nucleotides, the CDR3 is TGCGCCAGCAGCTTGCGGATTTGGGATACGCAGTATTTT. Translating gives CASSLRIWDTQYF.

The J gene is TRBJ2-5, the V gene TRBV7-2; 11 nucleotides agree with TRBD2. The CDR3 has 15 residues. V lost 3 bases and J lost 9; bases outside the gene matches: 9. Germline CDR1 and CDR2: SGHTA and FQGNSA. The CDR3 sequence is CASSLTSGAPEAQYF. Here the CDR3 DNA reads TGTGCCAGCAGCTTGACTAGCGGGGCCCCCGAGGCCCAGTACTTC.

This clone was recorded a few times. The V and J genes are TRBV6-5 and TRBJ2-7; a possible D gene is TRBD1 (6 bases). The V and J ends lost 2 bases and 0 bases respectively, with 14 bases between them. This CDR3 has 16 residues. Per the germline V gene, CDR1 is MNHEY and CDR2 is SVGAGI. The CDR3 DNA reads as TGTGCCAGCAGTTACCCTTTGGACAGCCTCTCCTACGAGCAGTACTTC. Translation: CASSYPLDSLSYEQYF.

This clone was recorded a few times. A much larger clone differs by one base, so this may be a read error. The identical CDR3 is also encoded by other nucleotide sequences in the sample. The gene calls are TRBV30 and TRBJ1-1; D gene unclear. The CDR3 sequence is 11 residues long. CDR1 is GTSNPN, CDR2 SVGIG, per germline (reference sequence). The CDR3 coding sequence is TGTGCAGCCAACCCGGGTCGTGAAGCTTTCTTT. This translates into CAANPGREAFF.

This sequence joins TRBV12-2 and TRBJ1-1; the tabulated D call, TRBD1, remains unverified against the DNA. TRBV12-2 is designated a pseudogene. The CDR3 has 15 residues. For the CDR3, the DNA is TGTGCAAGTCGCTTAAATGAGGACAGGAACACTGAAGCTTTCTTT. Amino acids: CASRLNEDRNTEAFF.